This TCR beta chain was documented in a study of blood T cell repertoires in COVID-19. Study-wide context: The United States, Italy and Spain were the sources of the acute and convalescent COVID-19 samples. T cells, B-cell-depleted T cells, or PBMCs supplied cDNA or gDNA.

The germline V gene has CDR1 GTSNPN and CDR2 SVGIG (reference sequence). The J segment lost 4 bases and the V segment lost 3 bases, leaving 7 bases of the junction unmatched. The CDR3 totals 14 residues. Per the study methods: Reference gene primer amplification in the assay estimated nucleated cell counts. The assay was immunoSEQ multiplex PCR, and TCRdb's table has in-frame clones only and misses some. D and trimming were read from the DNA, whereas the V and J calls and clone size are those reported in that table. Among 140,000 or so clones listed, around 86% were seen once. The receptor's source is a woman older than 75 with acute or convalescent COVID-19. Sequencing was performed on peripheral blood. This rearrangement joins TRBV30 to TRBJ1-2, with 8 bases matching TRBD1. In DNA, the CDR3 is TGTGCCTGGAGCCGAGACAGGGGAGGCTATGGCTACACCTTC. Encoded protein: CAWSRDRGGYGYTF. The full variable domain, with the rest looked up from reference TRBV30 and TRBJ1-2, is SQTIHQWPATLVQPVGSPLSLECTVEGTSNPNLYWYRQAAGRGLQLLFYSVGIGQISSEVPQNLSASRPQDRQFILSSKKLLLSDSGFYLCAWSRDRGGYGYTFGSGTRLTVV.